This is a list of T cell receptor beta chains from one sample in a study of early T cells in non-severe SARS-CoV-2 infection. MiXCR, run by TCRdb on the 5' RACE reads, gives a single entry per CDR3 protein. The table lists 70,000 or so distinct CDR3 sequences, about 4.9% of them singletons, with roughly 3.9% in the top ten. Material: whole blood, obtained at baseline. These receptors were collected from an adult who was a healthcare worker with PCR-confirmed SARS-CoV-2 infection or an uninfected control (not recorded which). The donor label of this sample is uncertain. The CDR3 runs from the conserved cysteine through the conserved F or W. A D gene is named only where the DNA matches it firmly.

v_call,cdr3_length,j_call,d_call,cdr3_aa
TRBV19,15,TRBJ1-5,TRBD1,CASSGRTGGGQPQHF
TRBV5-1,15,TRBJ2-1,NA,CASSLFGERGNEQFF
TRBV7-3,15,TRBJ2-1,NA,CASSLSPGSYNEQFF
TRBV6-2/TRBV6-3,16,TRBJ2-1,NA,CASSYLAGNQGNEQFF
TRBV11-2,15,TRBJ2-7,NA,CASSLVEGISYEQYF
TRBV7-2,15,TRBJ1-5,TRBD1,CASSFRGSSNQPQHF
TRBV5-4,15,TRBJ1-3,NA,CASSLGGDTGNTIYF
TRBV18,14,TRBJ1-4,TRBD1,CASSRDRDGEKLFF
TRBV18,15,TRBJ1-1,NA,CASSTATVMNTEAFF
TRBV10-1,15,TRBJ1-1,NA,CASSATANTNTEAFF
TRBV20-1,14,TRBJ1-1,NA,CSAMVLPGNTEAFF
TRBV10-3,17,TRBJ2-2,TRBD1,CAISRQGARRNTGELFF
TRBV28,13,TRBJ1-2,NA,CASSQSGTLAYTF